This T cell receptor beta chain was identified in a study of blood T cell repertoires in COVID-19. About the study: Both acute and convalescent COVID-19 samples were obtained from the United States, Italy and Spain. The cDNA or gDNA used as material had been derived from T cells, B-cell-depleted T cells, or PBMCs.

As handled by the study authors: Nucleated cell number was recorded as an estimate derived from reference gene primer amplification. Profiled with immunoSEQ multiplex PCR; TCRdb holds only in-frame clones, not every one. V, J and clone size reflect that table, while D and trimming were determined from the DNA. Of over 120,000 clones in the sample, roughly four fifths are singletons; the top ten hold approximately 9.2%. The study assigned cohorts using participant-reported clinical history. The specimen was PBMCs or T cells enriched from blood (not recorded which). This sequence originates from a man in his forties or fifties who had recovered from COVID-19.

The CDR3 sequence is CASSPKGTGGRNTEAFF. The CDR3 bases are TGTGCCAGCTCACCAAAAGGGACAGGGGGTCGTAACACTGAAGCTTTCTTT. The J gene is TRBJ1-1, the V gene TRBV18, with 11 bases aligning to TRBD1. Germline CDR1 KGHSH, CDR2 LQKENI. This CDR3 is built from 17 residues. The V and J ends lost 2 bases and 2 bases, in that order; junction bases with no gene match: 7. Complete variable domain (other parts from reference TRBV18 and TRBJ1-1): NAGVMQNPRHLVRRRGQEARLRCSPMKGHSHVYWYRQLPEEGLKFMVYLQKENIIDESGMPKERFSAEFPKEGPSILRIQQVVRGDSAAYFCASSPKGTGGRNTEAFFGQGTRLTVV.